Listed below are T cell receptor beta chains from one sample, sequenced in a study of cytomegalovirus exposure and HLA in healthy donors. TCRdb keeps only in-frame clones here, not all; method: immunoSEQ multiplex PCR. The sample includes tens of thousands of clones, 65% to 75% of them seen just once. The sequencing sample was made of PBMCs. The receptors here all came from a man aged 35-49 years in good health and CMV-seropositive. CDR3s include the opening cysteine and the closing phenylalanine or tryptophan. The D gene is left open where the match is weak. The size field is filled for only some rows; it gives once, few, many or a size class.

DNA | CDR3 | size | D | J | V
TGCGCCAGCAGCTGGGTGGGACAGGGAGACAATGAGCGGTTCTTC | CASSWVGQGDNERFF | - | TRBD1 | TRBJ2-1 | TRBV5-1
TGTGCCAGCGCGAGCGGGGGCAGGGGGGTATGGGAGACCCAGTACTTC | CASASGGRGVWETQYF | - | - | TRBJ2-5 | TRBV2
TGTGCCAGCAGCCCCGGACAGGGGGCTAACGAGCAGTACTTC | CASSPGQGANEQYF | - | TRBD1 | TRBJ2-7 | TRBV5-6
TGTGCCAGCAGACACGAGACAGTTGGCTACACCTTC | CASRHETVGYTF | - | - | TRBJ1-2 | TRBV6-6
TGTGCCAGTAGTATCCCCAGGGTCCCCGGGGCCAACGTCCTGACTTTC | CASSIPRVPGANVLTF | - | - | TRBJ2-6 | TRBV19
TGCAGCGGGGGGACAGATAACACCGGGGAGCTGTTTTTT | CSGGTDNTGELFF | - | TRBD1 | TRBJ2-2 | TRBV29-1
TGTGCCAGCAGTTATTCTCAGACTGGGGCCAACGTCCTGACTTTC | CASSYSQTGANVLTF | - | - | TRBJ2-6 | TRBV6-5
TGTGCCAGCAGCCTGGGGACAGCCCGCAATCAGCCCCAGCATTTT | CASSLGTARNQPQHF | - | TRBD1 | TRBJ1-5 | TRBV9
TGTGCCAGCTCACCACCGGAGCGTGACCTTCTAGACTACACCTTC | CASSPPERDLLDYTF | - | - | TRBJ1-2 | TRBV18
TGTGCCAGCAGCCAAATCCAGGGGGCATACGAGCAGTACTTC | CASSQIQGAYEQYF | - | TRBD1 | TRBJ2-7 | TRBV14
TGTGCCAGCAGTTCCCCGATGAGAAATTCTAACTATGGCTACACCTTC | CASSSPMRNSNYGYTF | few | - | TRBJ1-2 | TRBV6-5
TGTGCCAGCAGCCAAGACGGGAGGGGACAAGAGACCCAGTACTTC | CASSQDGRGQETQYF | - | TRBD2 | TRBJ2-5 | TRBV14
TGCGCCAGCAGCTCCCTCGCGGAAGAGACCCAGTACTTC | CASSSLAEETQYF | - | - | TRBJ2-5 | TRBV5-1
TGTGCCAGCAGACCGGGACAGGGCACAGATACGCAGTATTTT | CASRPGQGTDTQYF | - | TRBD1 | TRBJ2-3 | TRBV6-1
TGTGCCAGCAGCCAAGCTCAGGCCCTAACTTATGGCTACACCTTC | CASSQAQALTYGYTF | - | - | TRBJ1-2 | TRBV14
TGCGCCAGCAGCTTTAGGACTAGCGGGGGGCCGGTCGTCGGGGAGCTGTTTTTT | CASSFRTSGGPVVGELFF | - | TRBD2 | TRBJ2-2 | TRBV5-1
TGTGCCAGCAGTGTCTCGGGAAAACTCGGAGCGGACACTGAAGCTTTCTTT | CASSVSGKLGADTEAFF | - | - | TRBJ1-1 | TRBV7-9
TGTGCCAGCAGCTTACCAGGGGAACAGGGGATGGGTGGCTACACCTTC | CASSLPGEQGMGGYTF | few | TRBD1 | TRBJ1-2 | TRBV5-4
TGTGCCAGCAGTTTGTGGGGACAGGGGGCTTCACCCCTCCACTTT | CASSLWGQGASPLHF | - | TRBD1 | TRBJ1-6 | TRBV27
TGCGCCAGCAGCGATGGGACAGGGGGGAGCTCCTATAATTCACCCCCCCACTTT | CASSDGTGGSSYNSPPHF | once | TRBD1 | TRBJ1-6 | TRBV5-1
TGTGCCAGCAGCCTTACCGGGACTACAGGGAAGGAGCAGTACTTC | CASSLTGTTGKEQYF | - | - | TRBJ2-7 | TRBV11-3
TGTGCCAGCAGCCAAGTAACTAGCCCCGATACGCAGTATTTT | CASSQVTSPDTQYF | - | - | TRBJ2-3 | TRBV4-2
TGTGCCAGCAGCCGGCGTGGGACTAGCGGCCAAGAGACCCAGTACTTC | CASSRRGTSGQETQYF | - | TRBD2 | TRBJ2-5 | TRBV5-4
TGTGCCAGCACCTCCCCCCGGGGTGAGCAGTTCTTC | CASTSPRGEQFF | - | - | TRBJ2-1 | TRBV7-3